This T cell receptor (beta chain) emerged from a study of radiotherapy plus CTLA-4 blockade in lung cancer. The CDR3 totals 12 residues. The V segment lost 5 bases and the J segment 0 bases; nucleotides outside the gene matches: 1. CDR1 and CDR2 from the germline V gene are SQVTM and ANQGSEA. Using immunoSEQ multiplex PCR, the repertoire was profiled, and TCRdb retains in-frame clones only, with some absent. This sample has tens of thousands of clones, with around 75% found just once. This specimen consisted of peripheral blood, obtained from a patient treated with radiotherapy plus ipilimumab. The rearrangement joins TRBV29-1 to TRBJ2-7; 7 nucleotides line up with TRBD2. This receptor was taken from a human donor with non-small cell lung cancer that progressed on radiotherapy plus ipilimumab. CDR3 coding DNA: TGCAGCGTTCGCGGGAGCTCCTACGAGCAGTACTTC. This encodes CSVRGSSYEQYF.